This T cell receptor (beta chain) appears in the sequencing data of a study of blood T cell repertoires in COVID-19 (TCRdb year 2020). Broadly, across the study: Collaborator samples came from the United States, Italy and Spain and covered acute and convalescent phases of COVID-19. The samples were drawn from two sources: the first 160 participants of the ongoing ImmuneRACE study, and 1,000 to 1,500 subjects contributed by 6 global collaborators. A freely available public database, intended as a resource for researchers studying the immune response to SARS-CoV-2, is where the repertoires were released. Where available, HLA class I and class II types were taken from metadata supplied by the sample provider and were not determined by assay-based typing. Deeply sampled blood TCRbeta repertoires from subjects exposed to, actively infected with, or recovered from COVID-19 were included in the dataset. The material from the prospective study consisted of cDNA or gDNA derived from T cells, B-cell-depleted T cells, or PBMCs. The sample metadata nearly always contained a de-identified subject ID, COVID-19 status, age in years and sex.

On this clone: It lacks a known antigen. The input lacks base qualities; no much larger clone sits a single base away.

General study outcomes and caveats: Clinical and demographic metadata were provided uncurated, with the amount varying by source and participant.

The collaborating institutions used their own protocols to collect whole blood in K2EDTA tubes. For TCRbeta analysis, collaborators shipped samples in one of three forms: frozen whole blood, isolated PBMCs, or DNA extracted from either of those sample types. Via the germline V gene, CDR1 is SGHTA and CDR2 FQGNSA. Including the terminal cysteine and phenylalanine, the CDR3 comprises 16 residues. The DNA shown is the 48-base CDR3, in frame from base 1. A distance of 17 bases separates the germline ends of V and J, which lose 1 base and 10 bases respectively. TCRbeta CDR3 regions were amplified from genomic DNA by means of the immunoSEQ Assay, a bias-controlled multiplex PCR. Processing in the source paper ran as follows. Within the assay, amplification of reference gene primers was used to estimate how many nucleated cells each sample contained. To quantify the absolute abundance of each unique TCRbeta CDR3 rearrangement, sequence reads were collapsed and filtered. For each sample, productive Simpson clonality was calculated as the square root of Simpson's diversity index over productive rearrangements. The clones in this table, taken by TCRdb from immuneACCESS, are in-frame only. Not every clone is retained; where verified, under half of the shortfall comes from an unresolved V gene, and the cause of the rest is unknown. The V and J calls and clone size come from that table; D and trimming were worked out from the DNA. Present in this sample are nearly 110,000 clones, 65% to 80% of which were seen just once. The ten largest clonotypes hold 4.3% of the sample.

This receptor was identified in a man in his 70s with acute or convalescent COVID-19. This receptor chain uses TRBV7-2 and TRBJ1-6; the D region possibly corresponds to TRBD1 (6 bases align). The material sequenced was peripheral blood. At the DNA level, the sequence is TGTGCCAGCAGCTTAGGTACAGGGAGACTGAACTCACCCCTCCACTTT. It specifies CASSLGTGRLNSPLHF.